Following are 25 T cell receptor beta chains from one sample sequenced in a study of breast tumors, draining lymph nodes, adjacent tissues. TCRdb fed the multiplex PCR reads into MiXCR, producing one record per CDR3 protein. Of fewer than 30,000 distinct CDR3 sequences in the sample, 60% to 75% were seen once. The sample consisted of tumor-adjacent breast tissue. All receptors derive from a female donor with breast cancer. Some clones in this sample may be carry-over from other donors' samples.

This clonotype qualifies as medium-sized. V is TRBV28 and J is TRBJ1-5; D might be TRBD1 (6 bases). Trimming removed 3 bases from V and 3 bases from J, with 12 bases in between. This CDR3 comprises 15 residues. CDR1 is MDHEN and CDR2 is SYDVKM in the germline V gene. The CDR3 sequence is CASSLGQGSNQPQHF. CDR3 DNA sequence: TGTGCCAGCAGTTTGGGGCAGGGGTCCAATCAGCCCCAGCATTTT.

Regarding this clonotype: Germline is not matched at one junction end, which may reflect a read error. The V gene is TRBV7-9, the J gene TRBJ2-1; the D gene is possibly TRBD2 (5 bases). The CDR3 has 14 residues. The germline CDR1 and CDR2 sequences are SEHNR and FQNEAQ (reference sequence). The CDR3 loop is CASSLAGSAKGQFF. Here the CDR3 DNA reads TGTGCCAGCAGCCTAGCCGGATCCGCAAAGGGACAGTTCTTC.

The chain employs TRBV20-1 and TRBJ2-3; 9 positions match TRBD2. From germline, CDR1 is DFQATT and CDR2 SNEGSKA (reference sequence). The CDR3 is made up of 16 amino acids. V shed 2 bases and J 2 bases; nucleotides not matched to a gene: 8. For the CDR3, the DNA is TGCAGTGCTAGATCGGGGCTAGCGGGACACACAGATACGCAGTATTTT. Its translation: CSARSGLAGHTDTQYF.

The chain couples TRBV6-2 or TRBV6-3 to TRBJ2-3; 7 bases agree with TRBD1. The CDR3 contains 13 residues. The germline gives CDR1 MNHEY, CDR2 SVGEGT. The V gene end was trimmed by 6 bases and the J gene end by 2 bases; junction bases not matched to a gene: 2. The DNA for the CDR3 is TGTGCCAGCAGGGACAGGATCACAGATACGCAGTATTTT. Protein: CASRDRITDTQYF.

The DNA of the CDR3 is TGTGCCAGCAGCTTAACTAGCGGGAGTGACGAGCAGTACTTC. Translating it yields CASSLTSGSDEQYF. The chain carries TRBV7-6 and TRBJ2-7, with 11 bases aligning to TRBD2. CDR3 length: 14 residues. Looked up from germline, CDR1 is SGHVS and CDR2 is FNYEAQ. J gave up 5 bases and V 2 bases, and 2 bases lay outside the gene matches.

Note on this clonotype: One junction end does not reproduce the germline sequence, and a read error may be involved. The chain employs TRBV6-5 and TRBJ2-5; 14 bases are shared with TRBD2. The V gene's germline CDR1 is MNHEY and CDR2 SVGAGI. The CDR3 length is 16 residues. CDR3 sequence (DNA): TGTGCCAGCAGTTACACAGGGACTAGCGGGAGCGAGACCCGGTACTTC. This translates into CASSYTGTSGSETRYF.

In DNA form, the CDR3 reads TGCGCCAGCAGCCAAGAGTGGCAGCTTAATGAAAAACTGTTTTTT. Its protein product is CASSQEWQLNEKLFF. The chain combines TRBV4-1 with TRBJ1-4; D gene unclear. The CDR3 sequence is 15 residues long. Trimming stripped 0 bases from V and 4 bases from J, with 9 bases between. CDR1 and CDR2 from the germline V gene are MGHRA and YSYEKL.

V and J are TRBV24-1 and TRBJ2-5; 9 positions agree with TRBD2. The V gene's germline CDR1 is KGHDR and CDR2 SFDVKD. V lost 9 bases and J lost 3; bases outside the gene matches: 4. This CDR3 contains 13 residues. The CDR3 DNA reads TGTGCCACCGGGACTAGCCCCGAAGAGACCCAGTACTTC. This encodes CATGTSPEETQYF.

The chain recombines TRBV2 with TRBJ2-1; no clear D gene. This CDR3 region has 12 residues. V was cut by 5 bases and J by 9 bases, with 11 bases left in between. Germline CDR1 SNHLY, CDR2 FYNNEI. In nucleotides, the CDR3 is TGTGCCAGCAGTCTAGACGCAACTGAGCAGTTCTTC. This translates into CASSLDATEQFF. Full variable domain (rest looked up from reference TRBV2 and TRBJ2-1): EPEVTQTPSHQVTQMGQEVILRCVPISNHLYFYWYRQILGQKVEFLVSFYNNEISEKSEIFDDQFSVERPDGSNFTLKIRSTKLEDSAMYFCASSLDATEQFFGPGTRLTVL.

J is TRBJ1-5 and V is TRBV20-1; D call uncertain. Trimming removed 3 bases at V and 6 bases at J, with 15 bases between. The CDR3 has 14 residues. Per germline, CDR1 DFQATT and CDR2 SNEGSKA (reference sequence). This CDR3 is CSASRFREGQPQHF. CDR3 bases: TGCAGTGCTAGTAGGTTTCGGGAAGGTCAGCCCCAGCATTTT.

V usage is TRBV5-1 and J usage is TRBJ2-1, with 7 bases matching TRBD1. The CDR3 covers 15 residues. Germline CDR1 and CDR2: SGHRS and YFSETQ. The V gene end was trimmed by 3 bases and the J gene end by 8 bases; junction bases not matched to a gene: 11. DNA of the CDR3: TGCGCCAGCAGCTATTCAGGGGGAGACCTCCATGAGCAGTTCTTC. Its translation: CASSYSGGDLHEQFF.

This chain links TRBV10-3 with TRBJ2-1; 9 nucleotides agree with TRBD1. Germline CDR1 ENHRY, CDR2 SYGVKD. CDR3 length equals 14 residues. The J segment lost 4 bases and the V segment lost 6 bases, leaving 4 bases of the junction unmatched. CDR3 coding DNA: TGTGCCATCAGCGGGACAGGGTCATACAATGAGCAGTTCTTC. It encodes CAISGTGSYNEQFF.

This chain joins TRBV20-1 and TRBJ2-5, with no clear D. Trimming took 2 bases from V and 1 from J, leaving 14 bases between them. CDR3 length: 15 residues. Per germline, CDR1 DFQATT and CDR2 SNEGSKA (reference sequence). The CDR3 loop reads CSARTPFRVQETQYF. As DNA, the CDR3 is TGCAGTGCTAGAACCCCGTTTAGGGTCCAAGAGACCCAGTACTTC.

V is TRBV5-1 and J is TRBJ2-1; D gene unclear. The CDR3 length is 14 residues. Trimming left V 0 bases short and J 2 bases short, with 6 bases between. Germline V lookup: CDR1 SGHRS, CDR2 YFSETQ. The CDR3 sequence is CASSLDPPYNEQFF. CDR3 in DNA: TGCGCCAGCAGCTTGGACCCCCCCTACAATGAGCAGTTCTTC.

By share of the sample, this clonotype is medium-sized. The chain links TRBV7-8 to TRBJ1-6, with D maybe TRBD1 (5 bases). CDR3 length: 16 residues. The ends were cut back, 4 bases at V and 3 bases at J, with 13 bases in the middle. Germline V gene data show CDR1 as SGHVS and CDR2 as FQNEAQ. This CDR3 reads CASSSRRGIYNSPLHF. The DNA for the CDR3 is TGTGCCAGCAGCTCACGACGGGGCATCTATAATTCACCCCTCCACTTT.

The V gene is TRBV20-1, the J gene TRBJ1-4; tentative D call: TRBD1 (5 bases). V was cut by 5 bases and J by 3 bases, with 10 bases left in between. This CDR3 region has 13 residues. Germline values: CDR1 DFQATT, CDR2 SNEGSKA (reference sequence). The CDR3 here is CSASGTANEKLFF. In DNA, the CDR3 is TGCAGTGCTTCCGGGACTGCTAATGAAAAACTGTTTTTT.

On this clonotype itself: The junction departs from germline at one end; a sequencing error may be responsible. The chain couples TRBV12-3 or TRBV12-4 to TRBJ1-6; 7 nucleotides line up with TRBD1. The CDR3 is 16 amino acids. The CDR3 here is CTSSPDRRDPNSPLHF. The DNA for the CDR3 is TGTACCAGCAGCCCGGACAGGCGAGACCCAAATTCACCCCTCCACTTT.

The chain carries TRBV5-1 and TRBJ1-2, with a weak D call TRBD1 (6 bases). This CDR3 has 13 residues. CDR1 is SGHRS, CDR2 YFSETQ, per germline. The V end was cut by 4 bases, the J end by 4 bases, with 11 bases between. The CDR3 is CASSPSDSYGYTF. For the CDR3, the DNA is TGCGCCAGCAGCCCCTCGGACAGCTATGGCTACACCTTC.

This sequence joins TRBV25-1 and TRBJ1-4, with D hard to call. Germline values: CDR1 MGHDK, CDR2 SYGVNS. V was cut by 2 bases and J by 0 bases, with 10 bases left in between. The CDR3 is made up of 16 amino acids. The CDR3 loop reads CASSEGGGATNEKLFF. Here the CDR3 DNA reads TGTGCCAGCAGTGAAGGAGGAGGTGCAACTAATGAAAAACTGTTTTTT. The complete variable domain, with remaining parts taken from reference TRBV25-1 and TRBJ1-4, reads EADIYQTPRYLVIGTGKKITLECSQTMGHDKMYWYQQDPGMELHLIHYSYGVNSTEKGDLSSESTVSRIRTEHFPLTLESARPSHTSQYLCASSEGGGATNEKLFFGSGTQLSVL.

This clonotype has at least ten counts. V and J are TRBV5-1 and TRBJ2-7, with D uncertain. The CDR3 sequence is 13 residues long. CDR1 and CDR2 (germline): SGHRS, YFSETQ. Between the trimmed V and J ends, which lost 1 base and 0 bases, there was a span of 5 bases. CDR3 in amino acids: CASSLRVSYEQYF. Written as DNA, the CDR3 is TGCGCCAGCAGCTTGAGAGTCTCCTACGAGCAGTACTTC.

The CDR3 DNA follows: TGTGCCAGCACCCAACGGGGTGGAAACAATGAGCAGTTCTTC. Residues: CASTQRGGNNEQFF. This chain links TRBV6-4 with TRBJ2-1; a weak D match, TRBD2 (5 bases). Germline V gene sequence: CDR1 MRHNA, CDR2 SNTAGT. The CDR3 has 14 residues. Deletions cut 7 bases from V and 5 bases from J, with 15 bases between.

This clonotype is termed medium-sized. The J gene is TRBJ2-3, the V gene TRBV14; TRBD1 matches at 11 bases. Looked up from germline, CDR1 is SGHDN and CDR2 is FVKESK. The CDR3 contains 16 residues. The V and J ends lost 4 bases and 9 bases, in that order; junction bases with no gene match: 12. Here the CDR3 DNA reads TGTGCCAGCAGCCCCCTCGTCCGGACAGGGGGCGGAACGCAGTATTTT. Translation gives CASSPLVRTGGGTQYF.

V gene TRBV9 combines with J gene TRBJ1-4, with no clear D. Looked up from germline, CDR1 is SGDLS and CDR2 is YYNGEE. There are 15 residues in the CDR3. V was pared by 0 bases and J by 8 bases, with 14 bases between. Here the CDR3 reads CASSVDPGRGEKLFF. The CDR3 DNA is TGTGCCAGCAGCGTAGACCCCGGGAGAGGGGAAAAACTGTTTTTT. Combining the CDR3 with reference TRBV9 and TRBJ1-4 gives the whole variable domain DSGVTQTPKHLITATGQRVTLRCSPRSGDLSVYWYQQSLDQGLQFLIQYYNGEERAKGNILERFSAQQFPDLHSELNLSSLELGDSALYFCASSVDPGRGEKLFFGSGTQLSVL.

By sample share, this clonotype is medium-sized. This chain uses TRBV5-1 with TRBJ2-7, with D perhaps matching TRBD1 (6 bases). Deletions cut 4 bases from V and 3 bases from J, with 8 bases between. Per germline, CDR1 SGHRS and CDR2 YFSETQ. There are 12 residues in the CDR3. The CDR3 protein is CASSLQGYEQYF. The CDR3, as DNA: TGCGCCAGCAGCCTACAGGGCTACGAGCAGTACTTC.

This clonotype was seen at least ten times. CDR3 sequence: CASSGDRLYEQYF. The CDR3 DNA sequence: TGTGCCAGCAGTGGGGACAGGTTATACGAGCAGTACTTC. The chain is built from TRBV2 and TRBJ2-7; 8 positions match TRBD1. This CDR3 is built from 13 residues. Germline V lookup: CDR1 SNHLY, CDR2 FYNNEI. J lost 4 bases, V lost 4 bases, and 3 bases had no gene match.